The 30 T cell receptor beta chains given below trace back to one sample, sequenced in a study of tissue T cells after allogeneic stem cell transplantation (dated by TCRdb to between 2021 and 2023). The library was generated by the immunoSEQ multiplex PCR assay. In TCRdb, the immuneACCESS table is reduced to in-frame sequences with V and J assigned. These tables do not hold every clone; where another copy was compared, an unresolved V gene accounts for under half, and the others remain unexplained. Counted in this sample were about 9,500 clones; approximately 45% of them appeared once. The biggest ten clones account for 6% to 8.5% of the sample. The meaning of the sample's time point label: mouse harvest day 7 after allogeneic transplant. Mouse grafts consisting of 10^7 T-cell-depleted bone marrow cells combined with 10^6 splenic CD5+ T cells were administered by tail vein injection. Sequenced material: gut tissue. The receptors originated from a female BALB/c mouse given C57BL/6 T cells with graft-versus-host disease after an allogeneic hematopoietic cell transplant.

To note about this clone: Genes and germline come from the mouse. Coverage ceases 1 residue before the CDR3 finishes, and the germline J gene fills in the end. This chain uses TRBV12-1 with TRBJ2-4; 9 bases match TRBD2. The CDR3 extends over 15 amino acids. V lost 0 bases and J lost 3; bases outside the gene matches: 3. Germline V gives CDR1 SGHSN, CDR2 HYEKVE. The CDR3 region is CASSLNWGDQNTLYF. CDR3 DNA, as far as it was read: TGTGCCAGCTCTCTCAACTGGGGGGACCAAAACACCTTGTAC.

As concerns this clone: The genes and germline here are from mouse. From the germline J gene comes the end of the CDR3, since the read stops 1 residue before it. The J gene is TRBJ1-6, the V gene TRBV16; D unresolved. TRBJ1-6 is an ORF, with its function uncertain. V was pared by 3 bases and J by 0 bases, with 0 bases between. CDR3 length equals 13 residues. The germline gives CDR1 SGHSA, CDR2 FRNQAP. The CDR3 DNA, read in part, is TGTGCAAGCAGCTTTTCCTATAATTCGCCCCTCTAC. Translation: CASSFSYNSPLY. The complete CDR3 sequence is CASSFSYNSPLYF.

Worth noting for this clone: Genes and germline come from the mouse. The CDR3 extends 1 residue past the end of the read, so its final part is completed from the germline J gene. V gene TRBV15 combines with J gene TRBJ2-7; possibly TRBD1 for D (5 bases). Looked up from germline, CDR1 is SGHND and CDR2 is FRSKSL. This CDR3 spans 13 amino acids. V lost 3 bases to trimming and J lost 7 bases, with 13 bases between them. CDR3 sequence reads: CASSFQGRWEQYF. Incomplete CDR3 DNA: TGTGCCAGCAGTTTTCAGGGTCGGTGGGAACAGTAC.

As regards this clone: All gene names here are mouse names. The read terminates 1 residue ahead of where the CDR3 ends, so the germline J gene completes it. The chain has TRBV3 and TRBJ2-7; D is unclear. CDR3 length: 12 residues. V lost 5 bases and J 7 bases, leaving 12 bases between the germline ends. Germline lookup yields CDR1 SNHLY and CDR2 FYNGKV (reference sequence). Incomplete CDR3 DNA: TGTGCCAGCAGCCTCGGGCGCGGGGAACAGTAC. This gives the protein CASSLGRGEQY. The full CDR3 protein is CASSLGRGEQYF.

A note on this clone: Gene names denote mouse genes. The read ends 1 residue shy of where the CDR3 ends; the end is completed using the germline J gene. The chain has TRBV12-1 and TRBJ2-5; TRBD2 aligns across 12 bases. Trimming at V came to 2 bases and at J to 6 bases, leaving 5 bases not matched to a gene. The CDR3 sequence is 15 residues long. The V gene's germline CDR1 is SGHSN and CDR2 HYEKVE. The CDR3 region is CASSPRLGGLDTQYF. Incomplete CDR3 DNA: TGTGCCAGCTCTCCTAGACTGGGGGGGCTGGACACCCAGTAC.

A note on this clone: At one boundary the junction diverges from the germline segment, which might be a read error. Mouse gene names apply. The sequenced fragment ends 1 residue before the CDR3 boundary, so the rest is inferred from the germline J gene. The V and J genes are TRBV13-3 and TRBJ2-5, with 11 bases aligning to TRBD2. This CDR3 spans 14 amino acids. Per germline, CDR1 NNHDY and CDR2 SYVADS. CDR3 sequence: CAGSDWGGKDTQYF. CDR3 DNA (partial): TGTGCCGGCAGTGACTGGGGGGGTAAAGACACCCAGTAC.

On this clone: The germline and genes are mouse ones. The read terminates 1 residue ahead of where the CDR3 ends, so the germline J gene completes it. The chain recombines TRBV2 with TRBJ2-5, with D possibly being TRBD2 (6 bases). Trimming took off 0 bases at V and 5 bases at J, with 9 bases between the two ends. Germline V gene sequence: CDR1 LGHNA, CDR2 YSYQKL. This CDR3 contains 14 residues. The CDR3 region is CASSQDLGGDTQYF. Partial CDR3 DNA: TGTGCCAGCAGCCAAGATCTTGGGGGAGACACCCAGTAC.

This clone is labeled as medium-sized. The gene names here belong to mouse. The CDR3 goes on 1 residue after the read ends, and that part is filled in from the germline J gene. The chain uses TRBV17 and TRBJ2-1, with 10 bases lining up with TRBD2. The CDR3 consists of 15 residues. Germline values: CDR1 MNHDT, CDR2 YYDKIL. Losses at the gene ends were 3 bases for V and 3 bases for J; bases not matched to a gene: 2. The CDR3 reads CASSSLGGRYAEQFF. CDR3 DNA (partial): TGTGCTAGCAGTAGTCTGGGGGGGCGCTATGCTGAGCAGTTC.

As to this clone: These gene names are mouse names. Read sequence stops 1 residue before the CDR3 end, and the germline J gene provides the missing end. The chain combines TRBV13-2 with TRBJ2-2; no reliable D call. Germline V lookup: CDR1 NNHNN, CDR2 SYGAGS (reference sequence). CDR3 length: 13 amino acids. V gave up 5 bases and J gave up 0 bases, with 5 bases separating them. CDR3: CASGPANTGQLYF. The part of the CDR3 DNA that was read is TGTGCCAGCGGCCCCGCAAACACCGGGCAGCTCTAC.

On this clone: The listed genes are named as in mouse. The sequenced fragment ends 1 residue before the CDR3 boundary, so the rest is inferred from the germline J gene. The chain carries TRBV23 and TRBJ1-6; the table assigns TRBD1, which was not confirmed against the DNA. TRBJ1-6 is classed as an ORF, of uncertain function. Germline V gives CDR1 KGHTA, CDR2 FQNQQP. The CDR3 is made up of 17 amino acids. Partial CDR3 DNA: TGCTCCAGCAGTCAATCGAAGGCAGGGCCCTATAATTCGCCCCTCTAC. This codes for CSSSQSKAGPYNSPLY. The full-length CDR3 reads as CSSSQSKAGPYNSPLYF.

This clone was counted a few times. Mouse names are used for the genes. The CDR3 end falls 1 residue outside the read, so it is completed with the germline J gene. The chain combines TRBV19 with TRBJ2-1; no clear D. CDR3 length equals 14 residues. Per the germline V gene, CDR1 is FNHDT and CDR2 is SITEND (reference sequence). V lost 0 bases and J lost 3, with 7 bases in between. The CDR3 reads CASSIVGSYAEQFF. Partial CDR3 DNA: TGTGCCAGCAGTATAGTAGGGTCCTATGCTGAGCAGTTC. The variable domain in full, with the rest retrieved from reference TRBV19 and TRBJ2-1, is GGIITQTPKFLIGQEGQKLTLKCQQNFNHDTMYWYRQDSGKGLRLIYYSITENDLQKGDLSEGYDASREKKSSFSLTVTSAQKNEMAVFLCASSIVGSYAEQFFGPGTRLTVL.

In this sample, this clone turned up a few times. Genes and germline are mouse. Read data end 1 residue before the CDR3 end; the end is taken from the germline J gene. Other DNA sequences within the sample encode an identical CDR3. This chain joins TRBV23 and TRBJ2-4. This CDR3 spans 14 amino acids. The germline CDR1 and CDR2 sequences are KGHTA and FQNQQP. The part of the CDR3 DNA that was read is TGCTCCAGCAGTCAATCCGGGAGTCAAAACACCTTGTAC. It encodes CSSSQSGSQNTLY. The complete CDR3 sequence is CSSSQSGSQNTLYF.

This clone was counted between two and nine times. Genes and germline are mouse. Read sequence stops 1 residue before the CDR3 end, and the germline J gene provides the missing end. The rearrangement joins TRBV19 to TRBJ1-4; D uncertain. This CDR3 has 14 amino acids. The germline gives CDR1 FNHDT, CDR2 SITEND (reference sequence). V lost 1 base, J lost 0 bases, and 4 bases lay in between. The CDR3 spells CASSIQISNERLFF. The CDR3 bases that were read are TGTGCCAGCAGTATACAAATTTCCAACGAAAGATTATTT.

This clone was seen a handful of times. The listed genes are named as in mouse. Read sequence stops 1 residue before the CDR3 end, and the germline J gene provides the missing end. Other DNA variants within this sample encode the same CDR3. The chain has TRBV26 and TRBJ1-3; maybe TRBD1 (5 bases). Trimming pared 2 bases from V and 0 bases from J, leaving 11 bases between. The germline CDR1 and CDR2 sequences are KGHPV and FQNQEV (reference sequence). CDR3 length equals 16 residues. The CDR3 region is CASSLGGGGSGNTLYF. CDR3 DNA, as far as it was read: TGTGCCAGCAGTCTGGGGGGGGGTGGTTCTGGAAATACGCTCTAT.

In regard to this clone: Germline and genes here are mouse. The CDR3 end is not reached by the read, which stops 1 residue before it; the germline J gene fills it in. The chain combines TRBV3 with TRBJ2-3; D is unclear. This CDR3 region has 13 residues. Trimming took off 1 base at V and 1 base at J, with 3 bases between the two ends. From germline, CDR1 is SNHLY and CDR2 FYNGKV (reference sequence). The CDR3 protein is CASSLVRAETLYF. The sequenced CDR3 bases are TGTGCCAGCAGCTTAGTACGTGCAGAAACGCTGTAT. Looking up the rest from reference TRBV3 and TRBJ2-3 gives the full variable domain: GPKVLQIPSHQIIDMGQMVTLNCDPVSNHLYFYWYKQILGQQMEFLVNFYNGKVMEKSKLFKDQFSVERPDGSYFTLKIQPTALEDSAVYFCASSLVRAETLYFGSGTRLTVL.

About this clone itself: These gene names are mouse names. CDR3 amino acids: CASSPPGHTNERLFF. CDR3 DNA, as far as it was read: TGTGCCAGCAGTCCTCCGGGACATACCAACGAAAGATTATTT. V is TRBV26 and J is TRBJ1-4; D is perhaps TRBD1 (6 bases). Sequencing ends 1 residue short of the CDR3 end; the germline J gene provides the rest. V was clipped by 4 bases and J by 3 bases, with 12 bases between them. The CDR3 covers 15 residues. The germline gives CDR1 KGHPV, CDR2 FQNQEV (reference sequence). Drawing the rest from reference TRBV26 and TRBJ1-4, the complete variable domain is NSKVIQTPRYLVKGQGQKAKMRCIPEKGHPVVFWYQQNKNNEFKFLINFQNQEVLQQIDMTEKRFSAECPSNSPCSLEIQSSEAGDSALYLCASSPPGHTNERLFFGHGTKLSVL.

For this clone: Gene names are mouse gene names. The read comes to an end 1 residue before the CDR3 does, leaving the germline J gene to fill in the end. This rearrangement joins TRBV3 to TRBJ2-2; no firm D call. Deletions cut 1 base from V and 0 bases from J, with 3 bases between. Germline CDR1 and CDR2: SNHLY and FYNGKV (reference sequence). This CDR3 region has 14 residues. This CDR3 reads CASSLDTNTGQLYF. The sequenced part of the CDR3 DNA is TGTGCCAGCAGCTTAGACACAAACACCGGGCAGCTCTAC.

The sample holds a few counts of this clone. Gene labels here are mouse ones. The CDR3 end is not reached by the read, which stops 1 residue before it; the germline J gene fills it in. Other DNA sequences in this specimen translate into the identical CDR3. The V call is TRBV26, the J call TRBJ2-2; D may be TRBD1 (5 bases). Germline V gives CDR1 KGHPV, CDR2 FQNQEV (reference sequence). This CDR3 has 14 amino acids. V was trimmed by 2 bases and J by 4 bases, leaving 8 bases between them. This CDR3 reads CASSLQGGTGQLYF. CDR3 DNA, as far as it was read: TGTGCCAGCAGTCTGCAGGGAGGCACCGGGCAGCTCTAC.

This clone was seen a few times. The genes and germline here are from mouse. CDR3 bases read: TGTGCCGCGGGGGACAGGGCAAACTCCGACTACACC. Translated: CAAGDRANSDYT. The whole CDR3 protein reads CAAGDRANSDYTF. The rearrangement uses TRBV13-2 and TRBJ1-2; 9 bases are a match to TRBD1. The read terminates 1 residue ahead of where the CDR3 ends, so the germline J gene completes it. V lost 10 bases to trimming and J lost 0 bases; unmatched junction nucleotides: 4. The germline CDR1 and CDR2 sequences are NNHNN and SYGAGS (reference sequence). CDR3 size: 13 residues.

With respect to this clone: Gene labels here are mouse ones. Read coverage stops 1 residue before the CDR3 terminus; the germline J gene supplies the remainder. This sequence joins TRBV26 and TRBJ1-3; TRBD1 agrees at 7 bases. There are 14 residues in the CDR3. Germline CDR1 KGHPV, CDR2 FQNQEV (reference sequence). After removal of 6 bases from V and 1 base from J, the junction contained 3 bases not matched to a gene. CDR3 bases read: TGTGCCAGCAGCCCGGGACAGTCTGGAAATACGCTCTAT. Protein product: CASSPGQSGNTLY. The whole CDR3 sequence is CASSPGQSGNTLYF.

As regards this clone: These gene names are mouse names. The read halts 1 residue ahead of the CDR3 end, with the missing end drawn from the germline J gene. This chain connects TRBV3 to TRBJ1-4; D possibly corresponds to TRBD1 (6 bases). The length of the CDR3 is 14 residues. V shed 2 bases and J shed 3 bases, with 7 bases lying between them. The germline V gene encodes CDR1 SNHLY and CDR2 FYNGKV (reference sequence). CDR3 in amino acids: CASSLQGTNERLFF. Incomplete CDR3 DNA: TGTGCCAGCAGCTTACAGGGGACCAACGAAAGATTATTT.

Regarding this clone: Any gene name here is a mouse gene name. The read comes to an end 1 residue before the CDR3 does, leaving the germline J gene to fill in the end. The J gene is TRBJ1-4, the V gene TRBV26; the D is unclear. The V end was cut by 1 base, the J end by 0 bases, with 6 bases between. This CDR3 contains 15 residues. The germline CDR1 and CDR2 sequences are KGHPV and FQNQEV (reference sequence). The CDR3 DNA, read in part, is TGTGCCAGCAGTCTGTGGCCAGTTTCCAACGAAAGATTATTT. Translated: CASSLWPVSNERLF. The complete CDR3 sequence is CASSLWPVSNERLFF.

For this clone: The genes and germline here are from mouse. The sequenced fragment ends 1 residue before the CDR3 boundary, so the rest is inferred from the germline J gene. This sequence joins TRBV26 and TRBJ2-5; no clear D gene. This CDR3 is 14 amino acids long. V was cut by 5 bases and J by 0 bases, with 9 bases left in between. Germline CDR1 and CDR2: KGHPV and FQNQEV (reference sequence). The part of the CDR3 DNA that was read is TGTGCCAGCAGTGGCGGGGTTAACCAAGACACCCAGTAC. Translated, it gives CASSGGVNQDTQY. The complete CDR3 reads CASSGGVNQDTQYF. The variable domain in full, with the rest retrieved from reference TRBV26 and TRBJ2-5, is NSKVIQTPRYLVKGQGQKAKMRCIPEKGHPVVFWYQQNKNNEFKFLINFQNQEVLQQIDMTEKRFSAECPSNSPCSLEIQSSEAGDSALYLCASSGGVNQDTQYFGPGTRLLVL.

As to this clone: Any gene name here is a mouse gene name. The CDR3 is cut off 1 residue early in the read; its end comes from the germline J gene. The chain combines TRBV26 with TRBJ1-3, with D perhaps TRBD1 (5 bases). CDR1 is KGHPV and CDR2 is FQNQEV in the germline V gene (reference sequence). V was shortened by 6 bases and J by 0 bases, with 12 bases between the two germline ends. There are 15 residues in the CDR3. The part of the CDR3 DNA that was read is TGTGCCAGCAGCCCCCAGGGATATTCTGGAAATACGCTCTAT. It encodes CASSPQGYSGNTLY. The CDR3 as a whole reads CASSPQGYSGNTLYF.

About this clone: Gene names denote mouse genes. The CDR3 is cut off 1 residue early in the read; its end comes from the germline J gene. The chain recombines TRBV23 with TRBJ2-5; the table gives TRBD2 as D, unverified against the DNA. Germline CDR1 reads KGHTA; CDR2 reads FQNQQP. The CDR3 has 15 residues. CDR3 amino acids: CSSSQNWGGQDTQYF. The CDR3 DNA, read in part, is TGCTCCAGCAGTCAAAACTGGGGGGGCCAAGACACCCAGTAC.

With respect to this clone: The gene names given are mouse names. The observed sequence ends 1 residue before the CDR3 terminus, with the missing tail filled in from the germline J gene. V and J are TRBV5 and TRBJ1-1; D remains ambiguous. Germline V lookup: CDR1 LGHNA, CDR2 YNLKQL (reference sequence). V lost 1 base and J lost 7, with 4 bases in between. CDR3 length: 11 residues. The CDR3 is CASSQVEEVFF. The part of the CDR3 DNA that was read is TGTGCCAGCAGCCAAGTAGAAGAAGTCTTC.

Comment on this clone: Mouse names are used for the genes. Coverage ceases 1 residue before the CDR3 finishes, and the germline J gene fills in the end. The chain combines TRBV26 with TRBJ2-4; 9 positions match TRBD2. Germline assignment: CDR1 KGHPV and CDR2 FQNQEV (reference sequence). V dropped 4 bases and J dropped 4; count of bases not matched to a gene: 0. The CDR3 totals 13 residues. The CDR3 DNA, read in part, is TGTGCCAGCAGTCACTGGGGGGAAAACACCTTGTAC. It yields the protein CASSHWGENTLY. The entire CDR3 is CASSHWGENTLYF.

On this clone: Gene names denote mouse genes. The read terminates 1 residue ahead of where the CDR3 ends, so the germline J gene completes it. The same CDR3 arises from other DNA sequences in this sample as well. The V gene is TRBV26, the J gene TRBJ2-3; no clear D gene. Trimming removed 3 bases at V and 0 bases at J, with 7 bases between. CDR3 length: 14 amino acids. The germline CDR1 and CDR2 sequences are KGHPV and FQNQEV (reference sequence). CDR3 DNA, as far as it was read: TGTGCCAGCAGTCTAGGAGGGAGTGCAGAAACGCTGTAT. It specifies CASSLGGSAETLY. The whole CDR3 protein is CASSLGGSAETLYF.

A few counts support this clone. The gene names given are mouse names. Sequencing ends 1 residue short of the CDR3 end; the germline J gene provides the rest. The chain links TRBV26 to TRBJ2-1; D gene unclear. This CDR3 comprises 11 residues. Germline V lookup: CDR1 KGHPV, CDR2 FQNQEV (reference sequence). V shed 3 bases and J shed 7 bases, with 4 bases lying between them. The CDR3 DNA, read in part, is TGTGCCAGCAGTCTAGAGGCTGAGCAGTTC. Protein: CASSLEAEQF. The whole CDR3 region reads CASSLEAEQFF. The whole variable domain, filled in from reference TRBV26 and TRBJ2-1, reads NSKVIQTPRYLVKGQGQKAKMRCIPEKGHPVVFWYQQNKNNEFKFLINFQNQEVLQQIDMTEKRFSAECPSNSPCSLEIQSSEAGDSALYLCASSLEAEQFFGPGTRLTVL.

This clone occurred once. Gene names refer to mouse genes. Read sequence stops 1 residue before the CDR3 end, and the germline J gene provides the missing end. The chain is built from TRBV17 and TRBJ1-1; possibly TRBD1 for D (6 bases). The V gene lost 3 bases and the J gene lost 1 base, with 9 bases spanning the gap. Per the germline V gene, CDR1 is MNHDT and CDR2 is YYDKIL. CDR3 length equals 14 residues. The CDR3 protein is CASSRDSINTEVFF. The CDR3 bases that were read are TGTGCTAGCAGTAGGGACAGCATAAACACAGAAGTCTTC. Combining the CDR3 with reference TRBV17 and TRBJ1-1 gives the whole variable domain DTTVKQNPRYKLARVGKPVNLICSQTMNHDTMYWYQKKPNQAPKLLLFYYDKILNREADTFEKFQSSRPNNSFCSLYIGSAGLEYSAMYLCASSRDSINTEVFFGKGTRLTVV.